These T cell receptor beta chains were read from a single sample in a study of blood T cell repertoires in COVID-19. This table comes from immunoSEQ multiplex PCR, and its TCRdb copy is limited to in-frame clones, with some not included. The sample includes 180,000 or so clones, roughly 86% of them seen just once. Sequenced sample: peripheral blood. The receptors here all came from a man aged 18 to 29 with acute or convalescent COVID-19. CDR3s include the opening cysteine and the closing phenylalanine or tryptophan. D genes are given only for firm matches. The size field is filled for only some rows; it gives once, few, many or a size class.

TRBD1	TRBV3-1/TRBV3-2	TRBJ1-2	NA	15	CASSQGRGPIPLYTF	TGTGCCAGCAGCCAAGGAAGGGGGCCAATTCCCCTTTACACCTTC
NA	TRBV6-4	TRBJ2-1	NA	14	CASKSASDHNEQFF	TGTGCCAGCAAATCTGCTAGCGATCACAATGAGCAGTTCTTC
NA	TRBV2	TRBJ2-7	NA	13	CANSGTGRYEQYF	TGTGCCAACAGTGGAACAGGGCGGTACGAGCAGTACTTC
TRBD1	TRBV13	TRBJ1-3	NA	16	CASSPGQGLSGNTIYF	TGTGCCAGCAGCCCCGGACAGGGCCTCTCTGGAAACACCATATATTTT
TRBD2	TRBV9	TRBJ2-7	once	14	CASSVKRGGDEQYF	TGTGCCAGCAGCGTAAAGCGGGGGGGCGACGAGCAGTACTTC
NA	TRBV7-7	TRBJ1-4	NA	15	CASSLGTDSDEKLFF	TGTGCCAGCAGCTTGGGGACTGATTCGGATGAAAAACTGTTTTTT
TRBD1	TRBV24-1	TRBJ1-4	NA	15	CATSDPGQGVGKLFF	TGTGCCACCAGTGACCCGGGACAGGGGGTCGGAAAACTGTTTTTT
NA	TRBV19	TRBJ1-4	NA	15	CASSMSGGTNEKLFF	TGTGCCAGTAGTATGTCGGGGGGAACTAATGAAAAACTGTTTTTT
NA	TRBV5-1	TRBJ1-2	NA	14	CASSRIEPGYGYTF	TGCGCCAGCAGTCGGATCGAACCGGGCTATGGCTACACCTTC
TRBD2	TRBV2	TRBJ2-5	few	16	CASLAPGSGGQETQYF	TGTGCCAGCCTAGCCCCTGGTAGCGGGGGGCAAGAGACCCAGTACTTC
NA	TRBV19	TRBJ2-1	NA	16	CASSIEAGSSYNEQFF	TGTGCCAGTAGTATAGAGGCCGGGAGCTCCTACAATGAGCAGTTCTTC
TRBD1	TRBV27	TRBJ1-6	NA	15	CASREPGQGHSPLHF	TGTGCCAGCAGAGAACCGGGACAGGGGCATTCACCCCTCCACTTT
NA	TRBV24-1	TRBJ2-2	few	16	CATSDLQGGDTGELFF	TGTGCCACCAGTGATTTACAGGGTGGGGACACCGGGGAGCTGTTTTTT
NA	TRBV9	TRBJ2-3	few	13	CASSVGHTDTQYF	TGTGCCAGCAGCGTAGGTCACACAGATACGCAGTATTTT
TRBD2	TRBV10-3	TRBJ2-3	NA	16	CAISEFTSGATDTQYF	TGTGCCATCAGTGAGTTTACTAGCGGGGCGACAGATACGCAGTATTTT
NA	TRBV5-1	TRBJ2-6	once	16	CASSQPTASGANVLTF	TGCGCCAGCAGCCAACCGACTGCCTCTGGGGCCAACGTCCTGACTTTC
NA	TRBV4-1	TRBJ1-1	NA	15	CASSQVSRGRTEAFF	TGCGCCAGCAGCCAAGTTAGCAGGGGAAGAACTGAAGCTTTCTTT
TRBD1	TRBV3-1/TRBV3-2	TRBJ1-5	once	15	CASSQQTGSNQPQHF	TGTGCCAGCAGCCAGCAGACAGGGAGCAATCAGCCCCAGCATTTT
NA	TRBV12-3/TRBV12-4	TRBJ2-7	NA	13	CASSLAGVYEQYF	TGTGCCAGCAGTTTGGCAGGGGTTTACGAGCAGTACTTC
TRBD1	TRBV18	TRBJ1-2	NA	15	CASSYGTGGNYGYTF	TGTGCCAGCTCGTACGGGACAGGGGGGAACTATGGCTACACCTTC
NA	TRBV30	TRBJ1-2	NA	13	CAWSVRGNYGYTF	TGTGCCTGGAGTGTAAGGGGAAACTATGGCTACACCTTC
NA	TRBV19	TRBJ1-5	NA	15	CASSISDRLNQPQHF	TGTGCCAGTAGTATCTCTGACAGGCTAAATCAGCCCCAGCATTTT